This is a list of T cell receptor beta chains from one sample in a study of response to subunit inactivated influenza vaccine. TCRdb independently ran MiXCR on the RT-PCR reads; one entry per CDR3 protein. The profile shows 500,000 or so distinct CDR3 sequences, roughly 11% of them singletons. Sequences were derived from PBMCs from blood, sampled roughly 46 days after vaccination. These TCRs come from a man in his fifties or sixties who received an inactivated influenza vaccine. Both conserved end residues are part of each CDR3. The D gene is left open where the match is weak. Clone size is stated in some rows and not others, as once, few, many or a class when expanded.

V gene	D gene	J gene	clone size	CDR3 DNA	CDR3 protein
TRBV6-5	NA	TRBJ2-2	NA	TGTGCCAGCAGTTACTACGGCGGCGGCCCACGAGGAACCGGGGAGCTGTTTTTT	CASSYYGGGPRGTGELFF
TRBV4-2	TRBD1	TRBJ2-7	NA	TGTGCCAGCAGCCTCAGCTACCGGCGGGACAGGGACTCCTACGAGCAGTACTTC	CASSLSYRRDRDSYEQYF
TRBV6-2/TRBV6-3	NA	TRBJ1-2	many	TGTGCCAGCAGTTACTTCCGGGCCAACTATGGCTACACCTTC	CASSYFRANYGYTF
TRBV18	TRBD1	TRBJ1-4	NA	TGTGCCAGCTCACCGGGGGGACAGGGTTCCCCTAATGAAAAACTGTTTTTT	CASSPGGQGSPNEKLFF
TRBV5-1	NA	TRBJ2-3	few	TGCGCCAGCAGTGGAGGGAGTAACACAGATACGCAGTATTTT	CASSGGSNTDTQYF
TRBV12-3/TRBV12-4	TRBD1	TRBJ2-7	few	TGTGCCAGCAGTTTTTGGACAGGGGGCTACGAGCAGTACTTC	CASSFWTGGYEQYF
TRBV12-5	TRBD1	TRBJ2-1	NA	TGTGCTAGTGGTTTGGTTCTGGGACAGGGGAACCATGAGCAGTTCTTC	CASGLVLGQGNHEQFF
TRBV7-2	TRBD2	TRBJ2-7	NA	TGTGCCAGCAGCTTAGTGGCTAGCGGGGGACACTACGAGCAGTACTTC	CASSLVASGGHYEQYF
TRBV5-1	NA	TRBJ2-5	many	TGCGCCAGCAGCTTGGGACAGAGGATAGAGACCCAGTACTTC	CASSLGQRIETQYF
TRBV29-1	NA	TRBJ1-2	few	TGCAGCGTTGATGGGGAATCCTATGGCTACACCTTC	CSVDGESYGYTF
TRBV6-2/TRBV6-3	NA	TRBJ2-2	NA	TGTGCCAGCAGTCCATCTCATGGTTCTCACGGGGAGCTGTTTTTT	CASSPSHGSHGELFF
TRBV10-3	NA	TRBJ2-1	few	TGTGCTTCCGAGGGGGGGCGGGTTCACGATGAGCAGTTCTTC	CASEGGRVHDEQFF
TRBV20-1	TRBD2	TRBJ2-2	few	TGCAGTGCTAGAGTTAGCGGGAGGGCGTACACCGGGGAGCTGTTTTTT	CSARVSGRAYTGELFF
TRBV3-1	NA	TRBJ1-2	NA	TGTGCCAGCAGCCAACAGGGCAGCAACTATGGCTACACCTTC	CASSQQGSNYGYTF
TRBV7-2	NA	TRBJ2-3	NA	TGTGCCAGCAGCTCCCTCTGGGGGGATACGCAGTATTTT	CASSSLWGDTQYF
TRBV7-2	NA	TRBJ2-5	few	TGTGCCAGCAGCTTAGTTCGTCAGCAAGAGACCCAGTACTTC	CASSLVRQQETQYF
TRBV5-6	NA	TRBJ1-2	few	TGTGCCAGCAGCTTGGACAGGCCGCCCCATTACACCTTC	CASSLDRPPHYTF
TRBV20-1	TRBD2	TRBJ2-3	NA	TGCAGTGCTAGAGATGTGCTAGCGGGAGGAGGGAGAGATACGCAGTATTTT	CSARDVLAGGGRDTQYF
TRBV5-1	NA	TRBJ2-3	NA	TGCGCCAGCAGCCCAGAGACAGTAGCAGTAGATACGCAGTATTTT	CASSPETVAVDTQYF
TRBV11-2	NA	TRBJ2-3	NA	TGTGCCAGCAGCTTGACCAGTCGCACGGTAGGCACAGATACGCAGTATTTT	CASSLTSRTVGTDTQYF
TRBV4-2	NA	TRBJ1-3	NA	TGTGCCAGCAGCCAAGATGGCCCCGGACAGGGAAACACCATATATTTT	CASSQDGPGQGNTIYF
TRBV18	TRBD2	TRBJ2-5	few	TGTGCCAGCTCACCCAGCGGGAAGGCCCCTCGCCAAGAGACCCAGTACTTC	CASSPSGKAPRQETQYF
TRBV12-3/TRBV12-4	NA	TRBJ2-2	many	TGTGCCAGCAGTTATGGGACCGGGGAGCTGTTTTTT	CASSYGTGELFF
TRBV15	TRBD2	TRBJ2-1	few	TGTGCCACCCATGGGCTAGCGGGAGACAATGAGCAGTTCTTC	CATHGLAGDNEQFF
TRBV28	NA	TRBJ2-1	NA	TGTGCCAGCACCACCGTGGGGGAGGGGGCGGTTGAGCAGTTCTTC	CASTTVGEGAVEQFF
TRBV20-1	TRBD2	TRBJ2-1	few	TGCAGTGCTATTAGCGGGAAGTCCTACAATGAGCAGTTCTTC	CSAISGKSYNEQFF
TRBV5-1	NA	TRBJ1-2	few	TGCGCCAGCAGCTTGATGGCAGGAGAGAACTATGGCTACACCTTC	CASSLMAGENYGYTF
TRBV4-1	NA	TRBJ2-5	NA	TGCGCCAGCAGCCAAGGGGTAATCCAAGAGACCCAGTACTTC	CASSQGVIQETQYF
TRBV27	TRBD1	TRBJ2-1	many	TGTGCCAGCAGTACCGGGACAGGGGGCTACAATGAGCAGTTCTTC	CASSTGTGGYNEQFF
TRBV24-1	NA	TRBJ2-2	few	TGTGCCACCAGTGATCTCCAAAGGAACACCGGGGAGCTGTTTTTT	CATSDLQRNTGELFF
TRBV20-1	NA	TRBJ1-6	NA	TGCAGTGCTGGGGGGGCCGCCAATTCACCCCTCCACTTT	CSAGGAANSPLHF
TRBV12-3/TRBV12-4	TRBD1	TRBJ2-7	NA	TGTGCCAGCAGTCACAACAGGGGGGCCCTAAGTGCCGAGCAGTACTTC	CASSHNRGALSAEQYF
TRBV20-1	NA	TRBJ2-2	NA	TGCAGTGCTAGGGACCTAGCGAGGGCCGGGGAGCTGTTTTTT	CSARDLARAGELFF
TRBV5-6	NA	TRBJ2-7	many	TGTGCCAGCAGCTTTATTGGATCCTACGAGCAGTACTTC	CASSFIGSYEQYF
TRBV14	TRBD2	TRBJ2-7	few	TGTGCCAGCAGCCAAGGCCTAACTAGCGGGGACTACGAGCAGTACTTC	CASSQGLTSGDYEQYF
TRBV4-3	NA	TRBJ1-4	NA	TGCGCCAGCAGCCACACTGAATATGAAAAACTGTTTTTT	CASSHTEYEKLFF
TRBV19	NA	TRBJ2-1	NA	TGTGCCAGTACCTACGGACTCCCTGAACTGTTCTTC	CASTYGLPELFF